The sequence of this TCR beta chain was determined in a study of cytomegalovirus exposure and HLA in healthy donors. Findings and limits, study-wide: There were fewer than 200 TCR beta chains listed as cytomegalovirus-associated. High specificity and sensitivity for cytomegalovirus status were reported for the classifier. What TCR beta sequences reportedly achieved was accurate prediction of HLA-A and HLA-B alleles in most subjects.

Regarding this clone: Its specificity is not known.

In the PCR, 60 Vbeta and 13 Jbeta primers were used. Sequencing was performed with immunoSEQ multiplex PCR; in TCRdb, only in-frame clones are kept and a portion is missing. Its listing shows tens of thousands of clones. The sample taken for sequencing was PBMCs. The TCR sequence derives from a woman in her 40s in good health and CMV-seronegative.

CDR3 DNA sequence: TGTGCCAGCAGCTCCGGGTTGGACACCGGGGAGCTGTTTTTT. Translated, it gives CASSSGLDTGELFF. The chain links TRBV7-3 to TRBJ2-2, with D unclear. Per germline, CDR1 SGHTA and CDR2 FQGTGA. Trimming removed 4 bases at V and 3 bases at J, with 9 bases between. This CDR3 comprises 14 residues.